This record looks at one T cell receptor beta chain sequence and its context. What it binds is not known. Constant-segment-primed 5'RACE gave TCR alpha and TCR beta cDNA libraries with sample barcodes and UMIs. TCRdb itself ran the 5' RACE reads through MiXCR, one entry per CDR3 protein. The sample yields about 260,000 distinct CDR3 sequences, 8.2% seen once. This sample stems from a study of T-cell memory formation after mild COVID-19. Overall study findings and caveats: A balance of CD4 and CD8 characterized clones contracting day 15 to 85, whereas later expanders leaned CD4+.

Trimming took 5 bases from V and 5 from J, leaving 9 bases between them. Germline values: CDR1 PRHDT, CDR2 FYEKMQ (reference sequence). The CDR3 totals 12 residues. Sequences were obtained from PBMCs or a T cell subset sorted from them (not recorded which). This sequence originates from a man aged 18 to 30 who had mild COVID-19 (a few samples of this study predate the infection). Cell type and time point are not known. The V gene is TRBV13, the J gene TRBJ1-2; D gene uncertain. The CDR3 loop is CASSPRGYGYTF. CDR3 DNA sequence: TGTGCCAGCAGCCCCCGGGGTTATGGCTACACCTTC.